Each of the 9 T cell receptor beta chains below was sequenced from the same sample in a study of T cells in Graves' hyperthyroidism and ophthalmopathy. Regions amplified from RNA transcripts were the TCR beta CDR3 regions. With the HTBI primer set, the TCR CDR3 went through a first round of RT-PCR. TCRdb re-called the multiplex PCR reads through MiXCR, storing one row per CDR3 protein. The table has around 700,000 distinct CDR3 sequences, 35% seen once. Source material: blood. The receptors here all came from a woman aged 40 to 49 with Graves' hyperthyroidism.

Notes on this clonotype: Its ends do not fully match the called genes, so a read error is possible. The rearrangement links TRBV6-1 to TRBJ1-1; TRBD1 might be the D (5 bases). The CDR3 contains 12 residues. Germline-derived CDR1 and CDR2 are MNHNS and SASEGT. The CDR3 reads CASTYRNAEAFF. In DNA form, the CDR3 reads TGTGCCAGCACCTACAGGAACGCTGAAGCTTTCTTT.

This clonotype was counted between two and nine times. The chain recombines TRBV7-9 with TRBJ2-3, with D unclear. Trimming cost V 3 bases and J 4 bases, with 11 bases left between them. The CDR3 contains 14 residues. In germline, CDR1 is SEHNR, CDR2 FQNEAQ (reference sequence). CDR3 protein: CASSLASPADTQYF. The DNA for the CDR3 is TGTGCCAGCAGCTTGGCCTCTCCCGCAGATACGCAGTATTTT.

Remarks on this clonotype: Compared with germline, one end of the junction differs, possibly owing to a read error. This sequence joins TRBV7-9 and TRBJ2-7; D is undetermined. Germline assignment: CDR1 SEHNR and CDR2 FQNEAQ (reference sequence). CDR3 length: 13 amino acids. The CDR3 spells CAGSLLGSYEQYF. CDR3 sequence (DNA): TGTGCCGGCAGCTTACTCGGCTCCTACGAGCAGTACTTC. Together with reference TRBV7-9 and TRBJ2-7, the CDR3 gives the full variable domain: DTGVSQNPRHKITKRGQNVTFRCDPISEHNRLYWYRQTLGQGPEFLTYFQNEAQLEKSRLLSDRFSAERPKGSFSTLEIQRTEQGDSAMYLCAGSLLGSYEQYFGPGTRLTVT.

The V and J genes are TRBV12-3 or TRBV12-4 and TRBJ2-7; D call uncertain. Trimming left V 3 bases short and J 5 bases short, with 8 bases between. The CDR3 sequence is 12 residues long. The CDR3 is CASSFNVNEQYF. Here the CDR3 DNA reads TGTGCCAGCAGTTTCAATGTCAACGAGCAGTACTTC.

J is TRBJ1-2 and V is TRBV29-1, with 8 bases that match TRBD1. With 3 bases clipped from V and 5 bases from J, the junction kept 14 bases outside the gene matches. The CDR3 is 16 residues long. Germline CDR1 reads SQVTM; CDR2 reads ANQGSEA. The CDR3 loop reads CSVDKTGTGHQYGYTF. DNA for the CDR3: TGCAGCGTTGACAAAACCGGGACAGGTCACCAGTATGGCTACACCTTC.

This clonotype was counted at least ten times. The CDR3 DNA reads TGTGCCAGCAGCCAACCGCAAACAGGGTTAGGTGGCTACACCTTC. Its translation: CASSQPQTGLGGYTF. This rearrangement joins TRBV7-2 to TRBJ1-2, with a weak D call TRBD1 (6 bases). The CDR3 spans 15 residues. The germline CDR1 and CDR2 sequences are SGHTA and FQGNSA. V was pared by 5 bases and J by 7 bases, with 20 bases between.

The table lists this clonotype with a few counts. This sequence joins TRBV2 and TRBJ1-4, with a weak D call TRBD1 (6 bases). V lost 0 bases and J 6 bases, leaving 11 bases between the germline ends. CDR1 and CDR2 from the germline V gene are SNHLY and FYNNEI. CDR3 size: 15 residues. The CDR3, as DNA: TGTGCCAGCAGTGAAGCGGCCCCAGGGGATGAAAAACTGTTTTTT. The encoded protein is CASSEAAPGDEKLFF.

Ten or more counts support this clonotype. The chain recombines TRBV6-1 with TRBJ2-5, with D uncertain. The CDR3 has 14 residues. Per germline, CDR1 MNHNS and CDR2 SASEGT. Deletions cut 1 base from V and 2 bases from J, with 8 bases between. CDR3 in amino acids: CASSEDGPQETQYF. CDR3 nucleotides: TGTGCCAGCAGTGAAGATGGGCCGCAAGAGACCCAGTACTTC.

This clonotype was recorded many times. This chain joins TRBV7-9 and TRBJ1-5, with D possibly matching TRBD1 (6 bases). CDR3 size: 16 residues. Germline assignment: CDR1 SEHNR and CDR2 FQNEAQ (reference sequence). Trimming removed 3 bases from V and 5 bases from J, with 17 bases in between. The CDR3 sequence: CASSLVDSLRYQPQHF. As DNA, the CDR3 is TGTGCCAGCAGCTTGGTGGACAGTCTCCGGTATCAGCCCCAGCATTTT.